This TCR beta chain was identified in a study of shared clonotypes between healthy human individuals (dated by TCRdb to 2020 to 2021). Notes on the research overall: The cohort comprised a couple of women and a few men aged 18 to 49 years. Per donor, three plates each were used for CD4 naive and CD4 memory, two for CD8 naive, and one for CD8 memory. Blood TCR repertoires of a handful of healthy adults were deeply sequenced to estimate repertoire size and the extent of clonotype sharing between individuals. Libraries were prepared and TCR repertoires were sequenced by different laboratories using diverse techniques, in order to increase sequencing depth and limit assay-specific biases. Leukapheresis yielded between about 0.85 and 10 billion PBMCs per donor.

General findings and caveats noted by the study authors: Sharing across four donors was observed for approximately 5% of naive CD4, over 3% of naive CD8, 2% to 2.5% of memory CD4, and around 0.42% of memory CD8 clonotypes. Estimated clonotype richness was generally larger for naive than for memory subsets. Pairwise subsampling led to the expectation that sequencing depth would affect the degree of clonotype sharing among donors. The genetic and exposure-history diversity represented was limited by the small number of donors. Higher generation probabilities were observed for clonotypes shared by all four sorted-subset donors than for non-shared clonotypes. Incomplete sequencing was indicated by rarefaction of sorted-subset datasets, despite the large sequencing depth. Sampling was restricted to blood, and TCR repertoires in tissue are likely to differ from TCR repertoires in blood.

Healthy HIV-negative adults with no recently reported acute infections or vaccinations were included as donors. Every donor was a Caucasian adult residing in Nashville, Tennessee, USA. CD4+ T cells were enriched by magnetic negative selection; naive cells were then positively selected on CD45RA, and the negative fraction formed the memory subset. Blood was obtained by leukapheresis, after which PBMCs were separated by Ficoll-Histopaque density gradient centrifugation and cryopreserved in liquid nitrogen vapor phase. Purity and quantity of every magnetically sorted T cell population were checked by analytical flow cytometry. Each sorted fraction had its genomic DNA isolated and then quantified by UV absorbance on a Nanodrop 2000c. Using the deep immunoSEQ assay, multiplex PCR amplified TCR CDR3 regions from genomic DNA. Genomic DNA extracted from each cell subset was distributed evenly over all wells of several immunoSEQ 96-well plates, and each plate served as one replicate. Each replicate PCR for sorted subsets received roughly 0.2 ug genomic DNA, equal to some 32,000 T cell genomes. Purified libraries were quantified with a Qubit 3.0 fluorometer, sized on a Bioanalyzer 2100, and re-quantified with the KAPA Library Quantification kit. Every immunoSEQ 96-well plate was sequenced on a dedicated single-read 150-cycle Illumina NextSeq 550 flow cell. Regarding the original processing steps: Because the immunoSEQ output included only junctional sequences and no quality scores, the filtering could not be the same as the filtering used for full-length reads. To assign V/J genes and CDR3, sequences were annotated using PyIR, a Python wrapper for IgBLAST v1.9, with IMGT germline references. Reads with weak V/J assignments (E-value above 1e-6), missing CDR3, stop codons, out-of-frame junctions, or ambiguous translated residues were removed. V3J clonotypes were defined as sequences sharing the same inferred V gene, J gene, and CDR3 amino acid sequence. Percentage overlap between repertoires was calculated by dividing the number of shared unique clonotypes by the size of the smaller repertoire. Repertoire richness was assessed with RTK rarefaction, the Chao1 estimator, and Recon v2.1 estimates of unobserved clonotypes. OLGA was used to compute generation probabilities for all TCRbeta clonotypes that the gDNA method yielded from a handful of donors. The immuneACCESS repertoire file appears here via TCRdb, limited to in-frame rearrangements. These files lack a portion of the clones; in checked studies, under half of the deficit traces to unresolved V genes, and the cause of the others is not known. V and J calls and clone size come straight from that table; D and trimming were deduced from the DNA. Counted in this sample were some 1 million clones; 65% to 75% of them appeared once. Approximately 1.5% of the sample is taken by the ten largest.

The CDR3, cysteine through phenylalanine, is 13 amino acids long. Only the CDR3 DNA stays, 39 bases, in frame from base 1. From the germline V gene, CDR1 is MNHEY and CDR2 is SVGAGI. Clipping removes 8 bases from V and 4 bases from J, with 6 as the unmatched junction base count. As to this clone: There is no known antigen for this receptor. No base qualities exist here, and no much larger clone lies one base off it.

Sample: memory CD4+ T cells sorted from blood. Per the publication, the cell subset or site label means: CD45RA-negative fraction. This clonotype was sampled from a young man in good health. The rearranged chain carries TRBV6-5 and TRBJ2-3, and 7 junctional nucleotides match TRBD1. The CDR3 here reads CASRVQGADTQYF. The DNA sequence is TGTGCCAGCCGAGTCCAGGGGGCAGATACGCAGTATTTT.